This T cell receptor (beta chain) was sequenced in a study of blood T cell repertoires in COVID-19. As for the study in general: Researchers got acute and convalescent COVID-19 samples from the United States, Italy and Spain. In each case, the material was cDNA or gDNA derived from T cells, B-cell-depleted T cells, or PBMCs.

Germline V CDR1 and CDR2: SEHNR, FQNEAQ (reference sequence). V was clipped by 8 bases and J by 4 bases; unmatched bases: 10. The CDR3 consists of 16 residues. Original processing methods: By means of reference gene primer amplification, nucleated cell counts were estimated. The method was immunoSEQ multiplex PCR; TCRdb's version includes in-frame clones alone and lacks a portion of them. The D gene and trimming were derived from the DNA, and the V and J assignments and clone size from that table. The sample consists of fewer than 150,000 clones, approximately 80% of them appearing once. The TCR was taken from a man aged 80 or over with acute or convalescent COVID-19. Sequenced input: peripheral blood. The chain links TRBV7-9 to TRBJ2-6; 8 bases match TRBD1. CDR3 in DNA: TGTGCCAGCGGTAACCAGGGGGCGAGAGGGGCCAACGTCCTGACTTTC. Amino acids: CASGNQGARGANVLTF.